This T cell receptor beta chain is drawn from a study of cytomegalovirus exposure and HLA in healthy donors (dated by TCRdb to about 2017). About the study as a whole: An earlier analysis of 587 of the donors reported about 260 Gb of sequence data and 100 million to 120 million unique TCR beta sequences obtained from 150 million to 200 million T cells. An early release covering roughly 580 HLA-typed donors comprised approximately 290 gigabases of sequencing data and tens of millions of unique TCR sequences. The genetic ancestry cluster associated with self-reported Caucasian donors included 65% to 90% of the approximately 400 genotyped donors. The study aimed to test whether cataloging public T cell receptors could reveal signatures of past pathogen exposure. The study used immunosequencing to profile the T cell repertoires of approximately 650 subjects and linked those repertoires to cytomegalovirus serostatus. Besides the first cohort of 666 subjects, a separate validation cohort made up of 90 to 150 different subjects was used. High-throughput TCR immunosequencing, statistical association of individual TCRs with disease status, and machine learning were combined to predict cytomegalovirus infection status. In a later analysis, previously published TCR beta repertoires from 600 to 850 donors were re-analyzed and high-resolution HLA genotyping was added so that TCR occurrence patterns could be studied. In the later analysis, no new phenotypic data were used to find candidate immune exposures; instead, reliance was placed on TCR beta sequences and their occurrence across donors. To decide whether each TCR beta V gene segment behaved as functional or pseudogenic, an earlier analysis of approximately 600 of the donors relied on high-throughput TCR beta sequencing. Alongside the repertoire data, information on donor age, sex, ethnicity and CMV serostatus was compiled. Genome-wide SNP genotypes for about 55% of the roughly 670 donors were used in a later genetic analysis, which treated that subset as a discovery cohort. Every repertoire in the discovery cohort had been generated on one and the same sequencing platform. HLA typing covered class I and class II loci at four-digit resolution. The number of typed donors differed by locus: about 620-640 for A, B, C, DRB1 and DQB1; 522 for DQA1; 606 for DPA1; and about 470 for DPB1. Because of strong linkage in the cohort, roughly five DR-DQ haplotypes were treated as single units for association and clustering. Among around 400 genotyped donors of the cohort, an average of approximately 250,000 unique TCR beta nucleotide sequences were sequenced per donor, about a sixth of them non-productive. What the study reported, not specific to this receptor: The study gave a list of roughly 150 TCR beta chains associated with cytomegalovirus. Assigning TCR associations to individual alleles was difficult when HLA alleles, especially DR and DQ, strongly co-occurred. Presence/absence analyses assumed roughly uniform sequencing depth across donors, an assumption that may not hold. According to a later genetic analysis, donors in an Asian-associated ancestry cluster had fewer N-insertions in productive TCRs than the roughly 670-donor mean. A later analysis reported that several top co-occurrence clusters appeared linked to parvovirus B19, influenza, CMV and Epstein-Barr virus. In a later analysis, the rate of TCR association differed among HLA loci, with DRB1 alleles having the most associated TCRs and HLA-C alleles having the fewest. An association between a missense DCLRE1C variant and V-gene and J-gene trimming of TCR beta chains was found in a later genetic analysis and replicated in an independent cohort. An earlier analysis of 450 to 750 of the donors showed that most TCR beta V segments appeared in productive rearrangements either about 90% or about 30% of the time, which broadly matched IMGT annotations. According to the authors, the approach could potentially be generalized to other disease states and immunological phenotypes. The cohort was sequenced for TCR beta chains only, and without alpha or paired-chain data the features that could be detected were limited. In a later analysis, most CMV-associated TCR beta chains were found to appear HLA-restricted, with HLA associations seemingly driven largely by CMV exposure. In both the original and validation cohorts, the classifier was reported to diagnose cytomegalovirus status with high specificity and sensitivity. Because counts were too low, seventeen rarely observed V segments, including chromosome 9 orphons, were excluded from the earlier analysis of around 590 of the donors. Some IMGT-functional V segments, including TRBV6-2 and TRBV6-3, could not be distinguished by the 87-base-pair reads and were therefore excluded. HLA typing was unavailable for some donors at each locus, so association tests used only the typed subset. A further reported finding was that TCR beta sequences accurately predicted the HLA-A and HLA-B alleles for most subjects in the first cohort. A few of the identified cytomegalovirus-associated TCR beta chains were confirmed in vitro to be specific for cytomegalovirus antigens. A cluster of highly shared sequence variants was judged likely to be a technical artifact of the sequencing pipeline. A later analysis found that HLA-associated TCR beta chains were more clonally expanded and had lower generation probabilities than equally common non-associated chains. Linkage disequilibrium might explain the correlated functional status among segregating V segments, but an unknown experimental factor could not be excluded. Specific HLA alleles were associated with around 18,000 TCR beta sequences at a false discovery rate of 0.05 in a later analysis. The only immune exposure information available for the cohort was CMV serostatus. While some public TCRs were present in many individuals, most TCR sequences turned up only very rarely across donors.

The cohort was made up of under 800 healthy bone marrow donors. At the time of sampling, every cohort member was nominally healthy, though immune exposures that went unrecorded were likely present. The donor was CMV seronegative and was included in the group of 352 seronegative cohort members. A peripheral blood sample was provided by each donor, and peripheral blood mononuclear cells were used for TCR beta sequencing. Genomic DNA extraction from the blood cell samples was performed with the Qiagen DNeasy Blood Extraction Kit. Libraries were built with the immunoSEQ multiplex PCR assay. For the multiplex PCR, a mixture combining 60 forward primers for TCR Vbeta segments and 13 reverse primers for TCR Jbeta segments was used. The CDR3 region of rearranged TCR beta genes was amplified from genomic DNA by a multiplex PCR assay. The Illumina HiSeq System was used to sequence the amplified TCR beta libraries as 87-base-pair reads. The authors' pipeline ran thus. A later analysis tallied 75 million to 85 million unique TCR beta chains across the approximately 670 repertoires, and about 10 million of those chains were shared by two or more donors. Raw reads were error-corrected and collapsed into unique sequences by a nearest-neighbor algorithm in which closely related sequences were merged to remove PCR and sequencing errors. V, D and J gene segments were assigned by aligning CDR3 sequences to IMGT reference sequences. For a sequence to be retained, a match of at least six nucleotides to both a V gene segment and a J gene segment was required. Rearrangements were classified as productive when the CDR3 lacked stop codons and remained in frame with V and J, and all other rearrangements were classified as non-productive. Following IMGT convention, CDR3 was defined as the stretch from the second conserved V-encoded cysteine to the conserved J-encoded phenylalanine. The earlier analysis of fewer than 700 of the donors excluded sequences that lacked an unambiguous match to a single V gene segment. An earlier analysis of 587 of the donors called V segments functional above 56.7% productive rearrangements and segregating when the between-donor standard deviation exceeded 5%. A statistical classification framework was built for diagnosing cytomegalovirus status from the catalog of TCR beta chain sequences. V and J gene assignment, in a later analysis, came from comparing TCR nucleotide sequences with IMGT/GENE-DB human TR gene sequences. The TCRdist pipeline was used in a later analysis to assign CDR3 sequences and most-parsimonious VDJ recombination scenarios. In a later analysis, each TCR beta chain was defined by its CDR3 amino acid sequence together with its V-gene family, and reads lacking a unique V-gene family were excluded. As a way to deal with suspected cross-contamination and a sequencing artifact, a later analysis dropped under 600 nucleotide sequences that were highly shared and had low generation probability. A later analysis calculated a clonal expansion index for each public chain from normalized within-repertoire ranks of inferred template counts. In a later analysis, generation probabilities were computed with a VDJ recombination model fitted to out-of-frame rearrangements, and the resulting probabilities were checked against IGoR. Hypergeometric tests were used in a later analysis to score TCR-TCR, TCR-HLA and TCR-CMV co-occurrence, with a repertoire-size bias correction applied to the TCR pairs. False discovery rates were estimated in a later analysis by permuting HLA or CMV assignments 20 times. A later analysis grouped co-occurring TCRs with DBSCAN, adding TCRdist sequence similarity when clustering within HLA-allele-positive subsets. Co-occurrence clustering excluded repertoires with fewer than 30,000 or more than 120,000 public chains, plus five with anomalous nucleotide sharing. This is the immuneACCESS table as TCRdb keeps it, with only in-frame sequences that have V and J called. A part of the clones is gone; compared with another copy, unresolved V genes explain less than half, and the rest is unexplained. V, J and clone size reflect that table, while D and trimming were determined from the DNA. The table kept for this sample lists some 30,000 clones. The ten top clones hold around 3.4% of the sample.

As regards this clone: Its binding antigen is unknown.

The trim is 6 bases for V and 5 bases for J, with a gap of 13 bases between the germline ends. Inclusive of the bounding cysteine and phenylalanine, the CDR3 is 12 residues long. Only the CDR3 part of the read is kept: 36 bases, read in frame from the first base. For CDR1 and CDR2, the germline V gene lists SQVTM and ANQGSEA. The sample taken for sequencing was PBMCs. This receptor was taken from a man aged 40-49 years in good health and CMV-seronegative. The chain joins TRBV29-1 to TRBJ1-1; TRBD1 could be the D gene, as 6 bases match. The sequence in DNA is TGCAGCGTAGAACAGGGTGCTACTGAAGCTTTCTTT. This yields the protein CSVEQGATEAFF.